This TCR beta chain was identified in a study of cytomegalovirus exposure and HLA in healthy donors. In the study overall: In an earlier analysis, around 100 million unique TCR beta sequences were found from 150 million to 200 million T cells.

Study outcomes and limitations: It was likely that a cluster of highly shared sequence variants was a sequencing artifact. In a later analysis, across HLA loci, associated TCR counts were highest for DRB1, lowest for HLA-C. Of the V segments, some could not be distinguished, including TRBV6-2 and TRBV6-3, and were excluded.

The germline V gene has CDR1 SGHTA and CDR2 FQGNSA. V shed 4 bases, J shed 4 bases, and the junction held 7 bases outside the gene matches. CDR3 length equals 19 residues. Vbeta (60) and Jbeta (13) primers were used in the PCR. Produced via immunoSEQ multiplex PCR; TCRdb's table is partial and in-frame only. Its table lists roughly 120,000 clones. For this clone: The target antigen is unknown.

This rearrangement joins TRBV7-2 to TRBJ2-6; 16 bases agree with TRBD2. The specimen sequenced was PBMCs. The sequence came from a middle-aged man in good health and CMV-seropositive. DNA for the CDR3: TGTGCCAGCAGCTGGGGACTAGCGGGAGGGCCGTGGGGGGCCAACGTCCTGACTTTC. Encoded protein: CASSWGLAGGPWGANVLTF. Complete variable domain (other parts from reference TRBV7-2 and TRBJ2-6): GAGVSQSPSNKVTEKGKDVELRCDPISGHTALYWYRQSLGQGLEFLIYFQGNSAPDKSGLPSDRFSAERTGGSVSTLTIQRTQQEDSAVYLCASSWGLAGGPWGANVLTFGAGSRLTVL.